Presented here are 28 T cell receptor beta chains from one specimen sequenced in a study of blood T cell repertoires in COVID-19. The data were produced by immunoSEQ multiplex PCR, yet TCRdb's version contains in-frame clones alone and is incomplete. The sample shows 45,000 to 60,000 clones, 84% of them seen only once. Sequencing was carried out using peripheral blood. These receptors all stem from a woman of 80 years or more with acute or convalescent COVID-19.

The CDR3 loop is CASSLGAGNTEAFF. In DNA form, the CDR3 reads TGTGCCAGCAGCTTAGGGGCGGGCAACACTGAAGCTTTCTTT. The chain has TRBV11-3 and TRBJ1-1; D not resolved. This CDR3 spans 14 amino acids. Germline V gene lookup returns CDR1 SGHNT and CDR2 YENEEA. The germline V and J ends were trimmed by 1 base and 2 bases, with 8 bases remaining between them.

This chain joins TRBV7-6 and TRBJ2-5; TRBD2 is a possible D gene (6 bases). From germline, CDR1 is SGHVS and CDR2 FNYEAQ. This CDR3 region has 16 residues. Between the trimmed V and J ends, which lost 5 bases and 1 base, there was a span of 17 bases. The CDR3 region has the DNA TGTGCCAGCAGCCTCCTCGTATGGGGGGTCCAAGAGACCCAGTACTTC. Its translation is CASSLLVWGVQETQYF.

The rearrangement links TRBV23-1 to TRBJ1-5, with D perhaps TRBD1 (5 bases). TRBV23-1 is reported as an ORF; its role is uncertain. V was cut by 6 bases and J by 2 bases, with 17 bases left in between. The CDR3 has 16 amino acids. The CDR3 here is CASSPGSTAGNQPQHF. The CDR3 DNA reads TGCGCCAGCAGCCCAGGGTCAACCGCGGGCAATCAGCCCCAGCATTTT.

This clone was seen a handful of times. V and J are TRBV30 and TRBJ1-5, with D possibly being TRBD1 (5 bases). Germline loops: CDR1 GTSNPN, CDR2 SVGIG (reference sequence). Between the trimmed V and J ends, which lost 2 bases and 6 bases, there was a span of 14 bases. The CDR3 runs 14 residues. In nucleotides, the CDR3 is TGTGCCTGGAGTCTGGTGGGGGGAAGTCAGCCCCAGCATTTT. This gives the protein CAWSLVGGSQPQHF.

This chain connects TRBV3-1 (or the pseudogene TRBV3-2) to TRBJ2-2; 8 nucleotides line up with TRBD1. The junction had 8 bases not matched to a gene; V was cut back by 1 base and J by 7 bases. The CDR3 has 16 residues. Germline values: CDR1 LGHDT, CDR2 YNNKEL (reference sequence). CDR3 in amino acids: CASSQGFRGLDGELFF. The CDR3 DNA sequence: TGTGCCAGCAGCCAAGGATTCAGGGGGCTTGACGGGGAGCTGTTTTTT.

The chain employs TRBV5-1 and TRBJ2-2; TRBD1 matches at 7 bases. Germline V gene lookup returns CDR1 SGHRS and CDR2 YFSETQ. The CDR3 spans 15 residues. Losses at the gene ends were 4 bases for V and 7 bases for J; bases not matched to a gene: 10. For the CDR3, the DNA is TGCGCCAGCAGCCAAAACACAGGGGCGGGCGGGGAGCTGTTTTTT. It specifies CASSQNTGAGGELFF.

Only one count was recorded for this clone. The chain joins TRBV19 to TRBJ2-3; 8 bases agree with TRBD2. This CDR3 is built from 16 residues. Germline trimming cut 6 bases from V and 1 base from J; bases unmatched to any gene: 9. Germline loops: CDR1 LNHDA, CDR2 SQIVND (reference sequence). In DNA, the CDR3 is TGTGCCAGTAGCAGAGGTTTGACTAGCGGCACAGATACGCAGTATTTT. Its translation: CASSRGLTSGTDTQYF.

J is TRBJ2-3 and V is TRBV6-1; 7 bases map to TRBD1. Trimming took 1 base from V and 2 from J; bases not matched to a gene: 12. Germline CDR1 and CDR2: MNHNS and SASEGT. The CDR3 runs to 18 residues. This chain's CDR3 is CASSEEAPGRGLTDTQYF. The CDR3 coding sequence is TGTGCCAGCAGTGAAGAGGCGCCAGGAAGGGGGCTCACAGATACGCAGTATTTT.

The J gene is TRBJ2-3, the V gene TRBV5-1, with a possible D match to TRBD2 (5 bases). Germline assignment: CDR1 SGHRS and CDR2 YFSETQ. The V gene lost 4 bases and the J gene lost 2 bases, with 14 bases spanning the gap. There are 15 residues in the CDR3. The CDR3 is CASSTGWGSTDTQYF. In nucleotides, the CDR3 is TGCGCCAGCAGCACGGGGTGGGGATCCACAGATACGCAGTATTTT.

This clone came up a few times. V usage is TRBV12-3 or TRBV12-4 and J usage is TRBJ1-4; D perhaps matches TRBD1 (6 bases). This CDR3 is 11 amino acids long. With 3 bases removed from V and 10 bases from J, the gap between germline ends came to 6 bases. CDR3 in amino acids: CASSLDRKLFF. The DNA of the CDR3 is TGTGCCAGCAGTTTGGACAGAAAACTGTTTTTT.

The chain couples TRBV7-8 to TRBJ1-2, with 10 bases identical to TRBD1. Germline CDR1 is SGHVS and CDR2 is FQNEAQ. V gave up 5 bases and J gave up 4 bases; unmatched junction bases: 4. The CDR3 is 14 residues long. Written as DNA, the CDR3 is TGTGCCAGCAGCGCCCGGACAGGGGGCTATGGCTACACCTTC. Its protein is CASSARTGGYGYTF.

The chain combines TRBV7-9 with TRBJ1-1; D gene ambiguous. Germline V lookup: CDR1 SEHNR, CDR2 FQNEAQ (reference sequence). The CDR3 runs to 16 residues. The germline V and J ends were trimmed by 4 bases and 1 base, with 16 bases remaining between them. The CDR3 reads CASSSLSERKNTEAFF. DNA for the CDR3: TGTGCCAGCAGCTCACTCAGCGAGAGGAAGAACACTGAAGCTTTCTTT. Full variable domain (rest looked up from reference TRBV7-9 and TRBJ1-1): DTGVSQNPRHKITKRGQNVTFRCDPISEHNRLYWYRQTLGQGPEFLTYFQNEAQLEKSRLLSDRFSAERPKGSFSTLEIQRTEQGDSAMYLCASSSLSERKNTEAFFGQGTRLTVV.

This clone was counted a few times. The rearrangement links TRBV29-1 to TRBJ1-4, with D perhaps TRBD1 (6 bases). Trimming cost V 7 bases and J 3 bases, with 15 bases left between them. Germline-derived CDR1 and CDR2 are SQVTM and ANQGSEA. This CDR3 region has 14 residues. The chain's CDR3 is CSAEGGASNEKLFF. CDR3 in DNA: TGCAGCGCCGAGGGGGGGGCCTCTAATGAAAAACTGTTTTTT.

The chain carries TRBV6-5 and TRBJ2-5, with D possibly TRBD2 on 6 matching bases. V was pared by 4 bases and J by 3 bases, with 12 bases between. Germline loops: CDR1 MNHEY, CDR2 SVGAGI. This CDR3 spans 14 amino acids. For the CDR3, the DNA is TGTGCCAGCAGTTGGAGGGGACTCAAAGAGACCCAGTACTTC. As protein: CASSWRGLKETQYF.

The rearrangement uses TRBV12-5 and TRBJ1-4, with D possibly matching TRBD1 (5 bases). V was shortened by 4 bases and J by 7 bases, with 13 bases between the two germline ends. CDR1 LGHNT and CDR2 FRNRAP come from the germline V gene. The CDR3 extends over 14 amino acids. DNA for the CDR3: TGTGCTAGTGGTTCCCAGGGAGGGGTTGAAAAACTGTTTTTT. It translates to CASGSQGGVEKLFF.

This chain links TRBV27 with TRBJ1-5; a possible D gene is TRBD1 (5 bases). Trimming stripped 0 bases from V and 1 base from J, with 13 bases between. The CDR3 sequence is 17 residues long. CDR1 is MNHEY and CDR2 is SMNVEV in the germline V gene (reference sequence). The CDR3 nucleotides are TGTGCCAGCAGTTTATCGGTCCGTGCAGGGAGCAATCAGCCCCAGCATTTT. Protein product: CASSLSVRAGSNQPQHF.

The V gene is TRBV9, the J gene TRBJ2-5; D is uncertain. V lost 0 bases and J 1 base, leaving 16 bases between the germline ends. This CDR3 has 17 amino acids. The germline V gene encodes CDR1 SGDLS and CDR2 YYNGEE. CDR3 protein: CASSVGAHNPLQETQYF. The CDR3 bases are TGTGCCAGCAGCGTAGGGGCACACAACCCTCTCCAAGAGACCCAGTACTTC.

This clone has a single count. The rearrangement joins TRBV9 to TRBJ1-2; D is possibly TRBD1 (6 bases). Germline-derived CDR1 and CDR2 are SGDLS and YYNGEE. This CDR3 is built from 18 residues. The V and J ends lost 4 bases and 8 bases respectively, with 30 bases between them. In nucleotides, the CDR3 is TGTGCCAGCAGCCCCGGGGGGAGGGGGTCTATCCTTCGAGGAGGCTACACCTTC. Translated, it gives CASSPGGRGSILRGGYTF.

This chain links TRBV3-1 (or the pseudogene TRBV3-2) with TRBJ2-7; 7 bases agree with TRBD2. The CDR3 loop spans 17 amino acids. The ends lost 0 bases at V and 0 bases at J; junction bases unmatched: 8. The V gene's germline CDR1 is LGHDT and CDR2 YNNKEL (reference sequence). The CDR3 loop reads CASSQDPAGVLSYEQYF. The CDR3 coding sequence is TGTGCCAGCAGCCAAGATCCCGCGGGGGTTCTCTCCTACGAGCAGTACTTC.

This clone was detected only once. The genes are TRBV11-3 and TRBJ2-3; a possible D gene is TRBD2 (7 bases). The CDR3 contains 15 residues. Germline V gene lookup returns CDR1 SGHNT and CDR2 YENEEA. The germline V and J ends were trimmed by 3 bases and 4 bases, with 14 bases remaining between them. As DNA, the CDR3 is TGTGCCAGCAGCTTGGGCGGGGGACACGCAGATACGCAGTATTTT. It codes for CASSLGGGHADTQYF.

The V gene is TRBV15, the J gene TRBJ1-1; unclear D gene. V was cut by 1 base and J by 3 bases, with 6 bases left in between. Germline lookup yields CDR1 LNHNV and CDR2 YYDKDF (reference sequence). This CDR3 contains 13 residues. The CDR3 DNA follows: TGTGCCACCAGCAGAGGAGTGGACACTGAAGCTTTCTTT. Its protein is CATSRGVDTEAFF.

This chain uses TRBV14 with TRBJ2-1, with D possibly matching TRBD1 (5 bases). The CDR3 covers 15 residues. In germline, CDR1 is SGHDN, CDR2 FVKESK. V was pared by 4 bases and J by 5 bases, with 15 bases between. The CDR3 protein is CASSPGASTHNEQFF. DNA for the CDR3: TGTGCCAGCAGCCCTGGGGCCTCCACCCACAATGAGCAGTTCTTC.

This clone was observed a few times. The V call is TRBV18, the J call TRBJ1-1, with TRBD1 matching over 7 bases. From germline, CDR1 is KGHSH and CDR2 LQKENI. This CDR3 region has 15 residues. The V and J ends lost 6 bases and 2 bases, in that order; junction bases with no gene match: 9. CDR3 bases: TGTGCCAGCTCTCTCCAAACAGGGGTCAACACTGAAGCTTTCTTT. Translated, it gives CASSLQTGVNTEAFF. Full variable domain (outside the CDR3, taken from reference TRBV18 and TRBJ1-1): NAGVMQNPRHLVRRRGQEARLRCSPMKGHSHVYWYRQLPEEGLKFMVYLQKENIIDESGMPKERFSAEFPKEGPSILRIQQVVRGDSAAYFCASSLQTGVNTEAFFGQGTRLTVV.

This chain joins TRBV7-9 and TRBJ1-1; D ambiguous. The CDR3 loop spans 12 amino acids. Trimming took 7 bases from V and 2 from J, leaving 8 bases between them. CDR1 is SEHNR and CDR2 is FQNEAQ in the germline V gene (reference sequence). CDR3 region: CASTESNTEAFF. CDR3 coding DNA: TGTGCCAGCACGGAGAGTAACACTGAAGCTTTCTTT.

The genes are TRBV29-1 and TRBJ1-5; D unclear. The CDR3 extends over 13 amino acids. V was pared by 4 bases and J by 3 bases, with 10 bases between. CDR1 is SQVTM, CDR2 ANQGSEA, per germline. The CDR3 reads CSVAEVYNQPQHF. The CDR3, as DNA: TGCAGCGTTGCAGAGGTCTACAATCAGCCCCAGCATTTT.

The chain employs TRBV11-2 and TRBJ1-2; no reliable D call. Between the trimmed V and J ends, which lost 1 base and 7 bases, there was a span of 10 bases. Germline V gene lookup returns CDR1 SGHAT and CDR2 FQNNGV. This CDR3 has 13 amino acids. The DNA for the CDR3 is TGTGCCAGCAGCTTAGGGGAGGGTACTGGCTACACCTTC. Translation: CASSLGEGTGYTF.

The chain carries TRBV10-3 and TRBJ2-4; D is unclear. Trimming cost V 2 bases and J 0 bases, with 5 bases left between them. The germline V gene encodes CDR1 ENHRY and CDR2 SYGVKD. The CDR3 runs to 14 residues. For the CDR3, the DNA is TGTGCCATCAGTGAGGTACTAGCCAAAAACATTCAGTACTTC. Its translation is CAISEVLAKNIQYF.

V usage is TRBV5-1 and J usage is TRBJ1-1; the D gene is possibly TRBD1 (6 bases). Trimming stripped 2 bases from V and 1 base from J, with 12 bases between. The V gene's germline CDR1 is SGHRS and CDR2 YFSETQ. The CDR3 has 15 amino acids. Here the CDR3 reads CASSLATGRNTEAFF. The CDR3 coding sequence is TGCGCCAGCAGCTTAGCGACAGGCAGGAACACTGAAGCTTTCTTT. The whole variable domain, filled in from reference TRBV5-1 and TRBJ1-1, reads KAGVTQTPRYLIKTRGQQVTLSCSPISGHRSVSWYQQTPGQGLQFLFEYFSETQRNKGNFPGRFSGRQFSNSRSEMNVSTLELGDSALYLCASSLATGRNTEAFFGQGTRLTVV.